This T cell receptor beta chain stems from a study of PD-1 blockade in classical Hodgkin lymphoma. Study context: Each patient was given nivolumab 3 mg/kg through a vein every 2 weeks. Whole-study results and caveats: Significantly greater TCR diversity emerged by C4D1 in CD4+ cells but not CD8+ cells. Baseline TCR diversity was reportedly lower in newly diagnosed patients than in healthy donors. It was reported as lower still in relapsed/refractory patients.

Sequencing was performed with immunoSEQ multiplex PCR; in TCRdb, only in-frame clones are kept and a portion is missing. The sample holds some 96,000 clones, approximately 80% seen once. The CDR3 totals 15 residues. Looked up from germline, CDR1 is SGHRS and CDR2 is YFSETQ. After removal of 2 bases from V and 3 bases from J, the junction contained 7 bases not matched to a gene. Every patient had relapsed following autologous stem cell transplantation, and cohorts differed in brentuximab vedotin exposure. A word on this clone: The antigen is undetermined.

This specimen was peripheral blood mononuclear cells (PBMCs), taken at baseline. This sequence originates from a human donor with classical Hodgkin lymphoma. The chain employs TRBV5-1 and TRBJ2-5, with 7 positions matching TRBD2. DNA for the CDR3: TGCGCCAGCAGCTTATTCGCGGCGGGGGAAGAGACCCAGTACTTC. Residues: CASSLFAAGEETQYF.